This TCR beta chain was sequenced during a study of blood T cell repertoires in COVID-19. For the study at large: Collection of acute and convalescent COVID-19 samples took place in the United States, Italy and Spain.

This CDR3 is 13 amino acids long. Germline V gene lookup returns CDR1 LNHDA and CDR2 SQIVND (reference sequence). V lost 4 bases to trimming and J lost 7 bases, with 14 bases between them. This table comes from immunoSEQ multiplex PCR, and its TCRdb copy is limited to in-frame clones, with some not included. The sample holds tens of thousands of clones, approximately 89% seen once. The clonotype comes from a human donor in a cohort sampled during active COVID-19. Sequencing was done on a sample of peripheral blood. The chain employs TRBV19 and TRBJ2-7; a weak D match, TRBD1 (5 bases). The CDR3 DNA reads TGTGCCAGTAGTACAGGGTTATTGGGGGAGCAGTACTTC. It yields the protein CASSTGLLGEQYF.